This entry is about one T cell receptor (beta chain). There is no known antigen for this receptor. Nothing much larger sits one base from this clone, and base qualities are not available. The cohort comprised some 680 healthy bone marrow donors. At the time of sampling, every cohort member was nominally healthy, though immune exposures that went unrecorded were likely present. The donor tested CMV seropositive, placing the donor among the 250 to 350 seropositive members of the cohort. Every donor gave a peripheral blood sample, and the peripheral blood mononuclear cells from that sample were used for TCR beta sequencing. Genomic DNA was extracted from the blood cell samples with the Qiagen DNeasy Blood Extraction Kit. Unmatched junction bases come to 7, with V trimmed by 4 bases and J by 8 bases. Reading from cysteine to phenylalanine, the CDR3 counts 15 amino acids. Here the CDR3 DNA is all that survives: 45 bases in frame from base 1. Via the germline V gene, CDR1 is SGDLS and CDR2 YYNGEE.

Library prep was done by the immunoSEQ multiplex PCR assay. For the multiplex PCR, a mixture combining 60 forward primers for TCR Vbeta segments and 13 reverse primers for TCR Jbeta segments was used. Amplification of the CDR3 region of rearranged TCR beta genes was performed with a multiplex PCR assay on genomic DNA. On the Illumina HiSeq System, the amplified TCR beta libraries were sequenced as 87-base-pair reads. Regarding the original processing steps: In a later analysis, tens of millions of unique TCR beta chains were counted across the roughly 670 repertoires, and roughly 10 million of these chains were shared by at least two donors. Raw reads were error-corrected and collapsed into unique sequences by a nearest-neighbor algorithm in which closely related sequences were merged to remove PCR and sequencing errors. V, D and J gene segments were assigned by aligning CDR3 sequences to IMGT reference sequences. For a sequence to be retained, a match of at least six nucleotides to both a V gene segment and a J gene segment was required. A rearrangement counted as productive if the CDR3 had no stop codons and remained in frame with V and J, and every other rearrangement counted as non-productive. Following IMGT convention, CDR3 was defined as the stretch from the second conserved V-encoded cysteine up to the conserved J-encoded phenylalanine. The earlier analysis of about 640 of the donors excluded any sequence lacking an unambiguous match to a single V gene segment. An earlier analysis of 587 of the donors called V segments functional above 56.7% productive rearrangements and segregating when the between-donor standard deviation exceeded 5%. A statistical classification framework was built to diagnose cytomegalovirus status from the catalog of TCR beta chain sequences. V and J gene assignment, in a later analysis, came from comparing TCR nucleotide sequences with IMGT/GENE-DB human TR gene sequences. In a later analysis, CDR3 sequences and most-parsimonious VDJ recombination scenarios were assigned using the TCRdist pipeline. A later analysis defined each TCR beta chain by its CDR3 amino acid sequence plus V-gene family, and excluded reads lacking a unique V-gene family. In a later analysis, 500 to 650 highly shared, low-generation-probability nucleotide sequences were removed to address suspected cross-contamination and a sequencing artifact. A later analysis calculated a clonal expansion index for each public chain from normalized within-repertoire ranks of inferred template counts. Generation probabilities in a later analysis came from a VDJ recombination model fitted to out-of-frame rearrangements, and those results were checked against IGoR. A later analysis scored TCR-TCR, TCR-HLA and TCR-CMV co-occurrence with hypergeometric tests, applying a repertoire-size bias correction to TCR pairs. To estimate false discovery rates, a later analysis permuted the HLA or CMV assignments 20 times. In a later analysis, co-occurring TCRs were grouped using DBSCAN, with TCRdist sequence similarity added in when clustering inside HLA-allele-positive subsets. Co-occurrence clustering excluded repertoires with fewer than 30,000 or more than 120,000 public chains, plus five with anomalous nucleotide sharing. The immuneACCESS repertoire file appears here via TCRdb, limited to in-frame rearrangements. These files lack a portion of the clones; in checked studies, under half of the deficit traces to unresolved V genes, and the cause of the others is not known. The V and J calls and clone size come from that table; D and trimming were worked out from the DNA. The sample includes 150,000 to 200,000 clones, with around 76% observed a single time. Clones ranked in the top ten supply around 1.9% of the sample.

The source of the sample is a study of cytomegalovirus exposure and HLA in healthy donors (dated by TCRdb to about 2017). Study-wide context: In an earlier analysis of under 750 of the donors, less than 350 Gb of sequence data and approximately 120 million unique TCR beta sequences from about 179 million T cells were reported. Approximately 300 gigabases of sequencing data and 70 million to 95 million unique TCR sequences made up an early release that covered some 640 HLA-typed donors. The genetic ancestry cluster associated with self-reported Caucasian donors included about four fifths of the approximately 410 genotyped donors. The aim of the study was to test whether cataloging public T cell receptors could identify signatures of past pathogen exposure. The T cell repertoires of 666 subjects were profiled by immunosequencing and related to cytomegalovirus serostatus. In addition to the first cohort of 650 to 750 subjects, a separate validation cohort of 100 to 150 different subjects was used. High-throughput TCR immunosequencing, statistical association of individual TCRs with disease status, and machine learning were combined to predict cytomegalovirus infection status. A later analysis re-examined previously published TCR beta repertoires from over 500 donors and added high-resolution HLA genotyping to investigate patterns of TCR occurrence. The later analysis used no new phenotypic data to find candidate immune exposures, relying instead on TCR beta sequences and their occurrence across donors. In an earlier analysis of over 550 of the donors, high-throughput TCR beta sequencing was used to judge whether each TCR beta V gene segment behaved as functional or pseudogenic. Alongside the repertoire data, information on donor age, sex, ethnicity and CMV serostatus was compiled. In a later genetic analysis, genome-wide SNP genotypes for about three fifths of the roughly 670 donors were used, and that subset was treated as a discovery cohort. Every repertoire in the discovery cohort had been generated on one and the same sequencing platform. HLA typing covered class I and class II loci at four-digit resolution. The number of typed donors differed by locus: about 629-630 for A, B, C, DRB1 and DQB1; 500 to 550 for DQA1; over 600 for DPA1; and about 470 for DPB1. Several DR-DQ haplotypes were treated as single units for association and clustering because of strong linkage in the cohort. Among several hundred genotyped donors of the cohort, an average of around 240,000 unique TCR beta nucleotide sequences was sequenced per donor, of which roughly 17% were non-productive.

General findings and caveats noted by the study authors: In this cohort, only TCR beta chains were sequenced, and detectable features were limited by the absence of alpha or paired-chain data. Immune exposure information for the cohort was limited to CMV serostatus. Specific HLA alleles were associated with more than 15,000 TCR beta sequences at a false discovery rate of 0.05 in a later analysis. The presence/absence analyses assumed that sequencing depth was roughly uniform across donors, and that assumption may not be true. Compared with the approximately 670-donor mean, donors in an Asian-associated ancestry cluster had fewer N-insertions in productive TCRs, according to a later genetic analysis. Linkage disequilibrium might explain the correlated functional status among segregating V segments, but an unknown experimental factor could not be excluded. Because HLA typing was missing for some donors at each locus, association tests included only the typed subset. Fewer than 20 rarely observed V segments, including chromosome 9 orphons, were excluded from the earlier analysis of about 500 of the donors because counts were too low. Several of the top co-occurrence clusters appeared to be linked to parvovirus B19, influenza, CMV and Epstein-Barr virus, according to a later analysis. Most TCR sequences were seen in very few donors, while some public TCRs were found in many individuals. Assigning TCR associations to individual alleles was difficult when HLA alleles, especially DR and DQ, strongly co-occurred. The sequencing pipeline was judged likely to have produced a cluster of highly shared sequence variants as a technical artifact. A few of the identified cytomegalovirus-associated TCR beta chains were confirmed in vitro to be specific for cytomegalovirus antigens. In a later genetic analysis, a missense DCLRE1C variant was associated with V-gene and J-gene trimming of TCR beta chains, and the association was replicated in an independent cohort. A total of about 150 TCR beta chains were listed by the study as associated with cytomegalovirus. Compared with equally common non-associated chains, HLA-associated TCR beta chains in a later analysis were more clonally expanded and had lower generation probabilities. In an earlier analysis of about 540 of the donors, most TCR beta V segments were observed in productive rearrangements about 87% or about 30% of the time, broadly matching IMGT annotations. Cytomegalovirus status was reported to be diagnosed by the classifier with high specificity and sensitivity in both the original and validation cohorts. A further reported finding was that TCR beta sequences accurately predicted the HLA-A and HLA-B alleles for most subjects in the first cohort. A later analysis found that TCR association rates varied across HLA loci, with DRB1 alleles showing the most associated TCRs and HLA-C alleles the fewest. According to a later analysis, most CMV-associated TCR beta chains appeared to be HLA-restricted, and the HLA associations seemed to be driven largely by CMV exposure. The authors suggested that the approach could potentially be generalized to other disease states and immunological phenotypes. The 87-base-pair reads could not distinguish some IMGT-functional V segments, including TRBV6-2 and TRBV6-3, so those segments were excluded.

The rearrangement joined TRBV9 to TRBJ1-4; 11 junctional bases match TRBD1. The source of this sequence is a woman in her twenties or thirties in good health and CMV-seropositive. Sequences were obtained from PBMCs. The CDR3 amino acid sequence is: CASSPRGQGGEKLFF. The DNA sequence is as follows: TGTGCCAGCAGCCCCCGGGGACAGGGGGGAGAAAAACTGTTTTTT.